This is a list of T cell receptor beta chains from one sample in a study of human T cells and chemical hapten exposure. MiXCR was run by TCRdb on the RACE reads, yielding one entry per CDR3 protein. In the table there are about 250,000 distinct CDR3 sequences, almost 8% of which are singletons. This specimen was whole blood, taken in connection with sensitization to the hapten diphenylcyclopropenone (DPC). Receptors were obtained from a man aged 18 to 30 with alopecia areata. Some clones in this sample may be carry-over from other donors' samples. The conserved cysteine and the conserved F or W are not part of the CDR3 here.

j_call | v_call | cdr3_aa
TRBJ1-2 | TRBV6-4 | ASSDSIGDRGIGGYT
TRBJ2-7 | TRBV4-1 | ASSQTGTGPYEQY
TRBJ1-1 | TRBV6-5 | ASSYEVARNTEAF
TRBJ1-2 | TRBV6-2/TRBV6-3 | ASSFRQPNYGYT
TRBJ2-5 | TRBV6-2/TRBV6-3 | ATQGSQETQY
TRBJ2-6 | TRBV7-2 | ASSFPRSSGANVLT
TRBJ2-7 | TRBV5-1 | ASSLVRGPSYEQY
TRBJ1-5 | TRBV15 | ATSRERLTNQPQH
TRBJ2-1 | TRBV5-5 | ASSWGALSYNEQF
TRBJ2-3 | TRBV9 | ASSPKGGGAGDTQY
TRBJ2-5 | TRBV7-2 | ASSSLAGRPQETQY
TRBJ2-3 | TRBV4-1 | ASSRIERGTTDTQY
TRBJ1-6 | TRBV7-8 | ASSLHGLGERNSPLH
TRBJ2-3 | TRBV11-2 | ASSLGETYLDTQY
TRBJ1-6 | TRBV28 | ASSTRGSPLH
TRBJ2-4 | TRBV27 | ASSLKVGQTAKNIQY
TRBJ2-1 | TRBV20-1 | SARGTAIDEQF
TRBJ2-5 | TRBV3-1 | ASSHLVVDQY
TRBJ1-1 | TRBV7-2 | ASSPSPAQPEAF
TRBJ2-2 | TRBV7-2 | ASRPVGSWNTGELF
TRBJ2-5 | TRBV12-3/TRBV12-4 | ASSFDSGTQETQY
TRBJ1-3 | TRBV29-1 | SVRTGISGNTIY
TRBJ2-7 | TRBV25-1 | ASTEGFLRY
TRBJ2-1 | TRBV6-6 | ASSIPGGTYNEQF